This T cell receptor beta chain comes out of a study of early T cells in non-severe SARS-CoV-2 infection. Study in general: The chains were unpaired, and the sequenced material was bulk RNA from unsorted whole blood. Study outcomes and limitations: In VDJdb matching, anti-spike CD8 responses were favored while private and CD4 specificities went missing.

TCRdb analysed the 5' RACE reads with MiXCR anew, one entry per CDR3 protein. Found here are tens of thousands of distinct CDR3 sequences, 13% to 15% of them singletons; the top ten hold 11%. CDR1 and CDR2 (germline): KGHSH, LQKENI. The CDR3 consists of 13 residues. V gave up 3 bases and J gave up 8 bases, with 13 bases separating them. On this clonotype itself: The antigen is undetermined.

Material for sequencing was whole blood. The receptor was isolated from an adult who was a healthcare worker with PCR-confirmed SARS-CoV-2 infection or an uninfected control (not recorded which). The chain links TRBV18 to TRBJ1-2, with unresolved D. The CDR3 DNA is TGTGCCAGCTCACCCCCGGAGGGAAGGGGCTACACCTTC. Translated, it gives CASSPPEGRGYTF.